The present T cell receptor beta chain was sequenced within a study of human T cells and chemical hapten exposure. Study overall: Slight volume differences across pooled libraries mainly accounted for varying per-sample TCR yields. Study findings and constraints: No shift was seen in TCRs above 1 in 1000 frequency with DPC sensitization.

This clonotype turned up a few times. Its target is unknown. TCRdb called the RACE reads again in MiXCR, with one record for every CDR3 protein. The sample has 75,000 to 100,000 distinct CDR3 sequences; 9.5% to 15% are singletons. As for time point: patch test 1, 2 weeks after DPC sensitization. The treatment: therapeutic diphenylcyclopropenone sensitization with weekly scalp DPC. In germline, CDR1 is MDHEN, CDR2 SYDVKM. The V gene end was trimmed by 6 bases and the J gene end by 2 bases; junction bases not matched to a gene: 4. CDR3 length: 14 residues. This clonotype was sampled from a woman between 40 and 50 years old with alopecia areata. Some clones in this sample may be carry-over from other donors' samples. V gene TRBV28 combines with J gene TRBJ2-4, with TRBD2 matching 7 bases. Sequences were derived from whole blood, sampled in connection with sensitization to the hapten diphenylcyclopropenone (DPC). CDR3 protein: CASRPGGTKNIQYF. CDR3 DNA: TGTGCCAGCAGGCCGGGGGGTACCAAAAACATTCAGTACTTC.